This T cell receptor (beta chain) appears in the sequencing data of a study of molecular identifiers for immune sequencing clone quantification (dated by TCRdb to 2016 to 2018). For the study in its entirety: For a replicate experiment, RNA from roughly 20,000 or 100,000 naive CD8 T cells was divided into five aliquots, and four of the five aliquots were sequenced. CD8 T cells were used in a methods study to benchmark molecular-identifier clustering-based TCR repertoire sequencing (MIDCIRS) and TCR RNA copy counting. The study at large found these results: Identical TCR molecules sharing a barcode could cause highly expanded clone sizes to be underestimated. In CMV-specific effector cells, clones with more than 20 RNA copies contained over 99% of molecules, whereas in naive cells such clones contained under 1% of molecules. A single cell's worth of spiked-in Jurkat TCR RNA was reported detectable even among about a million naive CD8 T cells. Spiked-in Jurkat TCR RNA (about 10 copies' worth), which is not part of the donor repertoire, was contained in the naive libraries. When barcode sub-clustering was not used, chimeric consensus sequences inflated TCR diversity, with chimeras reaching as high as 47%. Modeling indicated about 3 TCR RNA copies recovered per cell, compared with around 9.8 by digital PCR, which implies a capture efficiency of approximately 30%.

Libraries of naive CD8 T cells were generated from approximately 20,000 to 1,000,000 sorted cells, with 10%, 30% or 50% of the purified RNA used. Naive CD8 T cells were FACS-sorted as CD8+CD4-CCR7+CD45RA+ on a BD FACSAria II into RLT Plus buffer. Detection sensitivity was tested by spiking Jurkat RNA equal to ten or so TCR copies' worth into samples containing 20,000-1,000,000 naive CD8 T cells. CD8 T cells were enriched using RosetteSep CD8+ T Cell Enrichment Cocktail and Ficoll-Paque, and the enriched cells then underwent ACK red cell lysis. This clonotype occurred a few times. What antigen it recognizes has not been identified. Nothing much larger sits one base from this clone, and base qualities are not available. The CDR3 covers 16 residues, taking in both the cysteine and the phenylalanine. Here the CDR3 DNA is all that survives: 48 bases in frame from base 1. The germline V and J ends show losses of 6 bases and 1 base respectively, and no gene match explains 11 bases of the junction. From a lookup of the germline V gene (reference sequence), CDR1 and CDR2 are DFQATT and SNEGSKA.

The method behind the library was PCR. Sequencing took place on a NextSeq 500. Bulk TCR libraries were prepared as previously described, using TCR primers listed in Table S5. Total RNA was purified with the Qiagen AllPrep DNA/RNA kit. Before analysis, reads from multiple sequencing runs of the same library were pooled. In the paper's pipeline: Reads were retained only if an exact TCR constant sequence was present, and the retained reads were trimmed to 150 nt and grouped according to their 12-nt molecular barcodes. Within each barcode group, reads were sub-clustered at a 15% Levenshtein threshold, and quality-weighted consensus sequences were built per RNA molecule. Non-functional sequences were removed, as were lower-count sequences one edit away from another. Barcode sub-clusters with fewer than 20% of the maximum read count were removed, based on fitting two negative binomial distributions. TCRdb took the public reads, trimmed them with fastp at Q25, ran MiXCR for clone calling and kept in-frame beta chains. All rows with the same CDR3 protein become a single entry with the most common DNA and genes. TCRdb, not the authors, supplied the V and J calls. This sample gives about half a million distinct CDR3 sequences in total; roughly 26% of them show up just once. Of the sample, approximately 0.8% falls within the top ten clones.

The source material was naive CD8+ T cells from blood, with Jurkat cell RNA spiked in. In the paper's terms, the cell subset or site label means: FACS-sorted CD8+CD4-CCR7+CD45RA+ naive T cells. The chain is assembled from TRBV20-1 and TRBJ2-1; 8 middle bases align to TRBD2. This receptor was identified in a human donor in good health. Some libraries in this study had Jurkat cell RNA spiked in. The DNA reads TGCAGTGCCCCCCCGGGGGGGCGGGGGTCCTACAATGAGCAGTTCTTC. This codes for CSAPPGGRGSYNEQFF.